This TCR beta chain is from a study of CD8 T cells in Susac syndrome. Remarks on this clonotype: Antigen: not known.

CD8+ and CD4+ T cells were negatively isolated; TEMRA cells were FACS-enriched. RNA amounts of roughly 0.45 to 1 ug underwent reverse transcription with random hexamers. TCRdb redid the calling of the immunoSEQ multiplex PCR reads with MiXCR, one entry per CDR3 protein. The sample records approximately 210,000 distinct CDR3 sequences, about 95% being singletons. Whole-study findings and limits: In Susac syndrome, CD4+ T cell repertoires lacked any clonal expansion.

Sequenced input: CD4+ T cells from PBMCs. The origin of this receptor is a human donor with Susac syndrome.

CDR3 DNA sequence: TGTGCCAGCAGTATACTAGCGGGGAATATGTACGAGCAGTACTTC. It specifies CASSILAGNMYEQYF. This sequence joins TRBV27 and TRBJ2-7, with 10 positions matching TRBD2. Trimming at V came to 5 bases and at J to 4 bases, leaving 8 bases not matched to a gene. The CDR3 sequence is 15 residues long. The germline gives CDR1 MNHEY, CDR2 SMNVEV (reference sequence).